The 30 T cell receptor beta chains below come from one sample, sequenced in a study of PD-1 blockade in classical Hodgkin lymphoma. No patient escaped relapse after autologous stem cell transplantation, and brentuximab vedotin exposure varied. Assay used: immunoSEQ multiplex PCR; TCRdb lists only in-frame clones, some missing. The sample carries tens of thousands of clones, approximately 90% recorded once. The material sequenced was peripheral blood mononuclear cells (PBMCs), taken before the second cycle of nivolumab. Receptors were obtained from a human donor with classical Hodgkin lymphoma.

This rearrangement joins TRBV5-5 to TRBJ2-7; TRBD2 is a possible D gene (6 bases). The germline V gene encodes CDR1 SGHKS and CDR2 YYEKEE (reference sequence). The CDR3 has 13 residues. The V end was cut by 4 bases, the J end by 2 bases, with 10 bases between. CDR3 DNA: TGTGCCAGCAGCAACGGAGGGGCCTACGAGCAGTACTTC. It yields the protein CASSNGGAYEQYF.

The chain carries TRBV29-1 and TRBJ2-7, with D possibly TRBD2 on 5 matching bases. There are 13 residues in the CDR3. The V end lost 4 bases, the J end lost 7 bases, and 17 bases lay between the germline ends. Germline CDR1 is SQVTM and CDR2 is ANQGSEA. This chain's CDR3 is CSVVGLRSIEQYF. The CDR3 DNA reads as TGCAGCGTTGTTGGACTCCGAAGCATAGAGCAGTACTTC.

J is TRBJ2-7 and V is TRBV7-8; 8 bases line up with TRBD2. CDR1 SGHVS and CDR2 FQNEAQ come from the germline V gene. The CDR3 spans 15 residues. V shed 6 bases, J shed 0 bases, and the junction held 7 bases outside the gene matches. CDR3 amino acids: CASSFGGESSYEQYF. CDR3 DNA sequence: TGTGCCAGCAGTTTCGGGGGGGAGAGCTCCTACGAGCAGTACTTC.

This clone was found a few times. V usage is TRBV5-6 and J usage is TRBJ2-7; D may be TRBD1 (6 bases). This CDR3 has 13 amino acids. Trimming removed 2 bases from V and 2 bases from J, with 8 bases in between. Germline-derived CDR1 and CDR2 are SGHDT and YYEEEE. DNA of the CDR3: TGTGCCAGCAGCTTCGGGACAACCTACGAGCAGTACTTC. Translation gives CASSFGTTYEQYF.

The chain employs TRBV19 and TRBJ1-5; 7 bases align to TRBD1. The V gene end was trimmed by 9 bases and the J gene end by 7 bases; junction bases not matched to a gene: 6. The CDR3 is 12 amino acids. Germline V CDR1 and CDR2: LNHDA, SQIVND (reference sequence). This chain's CDR3 is CASDRVGQPQHF. For the CDR3, the DNA is TGTGCCAGCGACAGGGTGGGACAGCCCCAGCATTTT.

This chain joins TRBV9 and TRBJ2-1; D unclear. Germline V CDR1 and CDR2: SGDLS, YYNGEE. With 0 bases removed from V and 16 bases from J, the gap between germline ends came to 14 bases. This CDR3 region has 12 residues. The CDR3 reads CASSVGGGQSFF. The CDR3 DNA sequence: TGTGCCAGCAGCGTAGGGGGTGGCCAGTCTTTCTTC.

The chain links TRBV5-1 to TRBJ2-1; 14 nucleotides align to TRBD2. The CDR3 runs 17 residues. The germline CDR1 and CDR2 sequences are SGHRS and YFSETQ. V was clipped by 2 bases and J by 3 bases; unmatched bases: 4. CDR3 amino acids: CASSFQGLAGVYNEQFF. DNA for the CDR3: TGCGCCAGCAGCTTCCAGGGACTAGCGGGAGTCTACAATGAGCAGTTCTTC.

The chain links TRBV5-1 to TRBJ2-5; unclear D gene. This CDR3 has 15 amino acids. V lost 5 bases and J lost 2, with 16 bases in between. CDR1 SGHRS and CDR2 YFSETQ come from the germline V gene. The CDR3 region is CASSLQGLVQETQYF. The CDR3 DNA reads as TGCGCCAGCAGTCTTCAAGGGTTGGTTCAAGAGACCCAGTACTTC.

The rearrangement links TRBV5-4 to TRBJ2-1; 7 positions agree with TRBD1. After removal of 4 bases from V and 10 bases from J, the junction contained 14 bases not matched to a gene. The CDR3 consists of 15 residues. Germline CDR1 SGHNT, CDR2 YYREEE (reference sequence). As DNA, the CDR3 is TGTGCCAGCAGCCCCATGGCACAGGGGCTCCAGGAGCAGTTCTTC. Translating it yields CASSPMAQGLQEQFF.

This clone was counted once. The sample holds other DNA sequences that translate to the same CDR3. The chain joins TRBV7-9 to TRBJ2-5; D remains unclear. Trimming took 2 bases from V and 2 from J, leaving 9 bases between them. CDR1 is SEHNR and CDR2 is FQNEAQ in the germline V gene (reference sequence). The CDR3 length is 14 residues. The CDR3 loop reads CASSLRLDQETQYF. As DNA, the CDR3 is TGTGCCAGCAGCTTAAGGCTAGATCAAGAGACCCAGTACTTC.

The chain has TRBV5-1 and TRBJ1-1, with a tentative D call TRBD1 (5 bases). In germline, CDR1 is SGHRS, CDR2 YFSETQ. V lost 4 bases and J lost 0, with 16 bases in between. This CDR3 has 16 amino acids. The CDR3 sequence is CASSGGASTLNTEAFF. The CDR3 DNA follows: TGCGCCAGCAGCGGTGGGGCATCAACCCTGAACACTGAAGCTTTCTTT.

J is TRBJ1-5 and V is TRBV5-5; possible D gene TRBD1, 5 bases. CDR1 and CDR2 (germline): SGHKS, YYEKEE (reference sequence). The CDR3 is 14 residues long. Trimming took 0 bases from V and 6 from J, leaving 10 bases between them. CDR3 in DNA: TGTGCCAGCAGCTTGGCAGGGAATGGTCAGCCCCAGCATTTT. It is translated as CASSLAGNGQPQHF.

The gene calls are TRBV11-2 and TRBJ1-2; D remains ambiguous. V lost 0 bases and J lost 8, with 10 bases in between. This CDR3 has 13 amino acids. From germline, CDR1 is SGHAT and CDR2 FQNNGV. The CDR3 coding sequence is TGTGCCAGCAGCTTAGATCTTGGTGGAGGCTACACCTTC. This sequence encodes CASSLDLGGGYTF.

In this sample, this clone turned up a few times. The rearrangement links TRBV7-3 to TRBJ1-2; 11 bases fit TRBD1. Germline CDR1 and CDR2: SGHTA and FQGTGA. The trim removed 4 bases at V and 6 bases at J, leaving 7 bases unmatched. The CDR3 is 15 residues long. CDR3 sequence: CASSSSGTGGDGYTF. The CDR3 DNA sequence: TGTGCCAGCAGCTCCTCCGGGACAGGGGGTGATGGCTACACCTTC.

J is TRBJ1-5 and V is TRBV9; no clear D. CDR3 length: 15 amino acids. V shed 0 bases and J shed 3 bases, with 10 bases lying between them. Germline V gene lookup returns CDR1 SGDLS and CDR2 YYNGEE. CDR3 in amino acids: CASSVGVDPNQPQHF. CDR3 DNA sequence: TGTGCCAGCAGCGTAGGGGTAGACCCCAATCAGCCCCAGCATTTT.

This chain links TRBV5-1 with TRBJ2-7, with TRBD1 as a possible D gene (5 bases). Trimming shortened V by 4 bases and J by 3 bases, and 8 bases separated the two germline ends. Per germline, CDR1 SGHRS and CDR2 YFSETQ. The CDR3 sequence is 12 residues long. CDR3 sequence (DNA): TGCGCCAGCAGCACCGACAGCTACGAGCAGTACTTC. It specifies CASSTDSYEQYF.

The gene calls are TRBV19 and TRBJ2-7, with D possibly matching TRBD1 (6 bases). V lost 4 bases and J lost 2, with 12 bases in between. Germline-derived CDR1 and CDR2 are LNHDA and SQIVND (reference sequence). The CDR3 runs to 14 residues. CDR3 in amino acids: CASSTGDGPYEQYF. The CDR3 bases are TGTGCCAGTAGTACAGGGGACGGACCCTACGAGCAGTACTTC.

The chain links TRBV18 to TRBJ2-2; 8 nucleotides align to TRBD2. CDR1 KGHSH and CDR2 LQKENI come from the germline V gene. With 3 bases clipped from V and 0 bases from J, the junction kept 6 bases outside the gene matches. This CDR3 has 17 amino acids. The CDR3 protein is CASSPPSLAANTGELFF. DNA for the CDR3: TGTGCCAGCTCACCCCCCTCACTAGCGGCGAACACCGGGGAGCTGTTTTTT.

The chain has TRBV14 and TRBJ1-4; D gene uncertain. Germline loops: CDR1 SGHDN, CDR2 FVKESK. CDR3 length equals 16 residues. V lost 3 bases to trimming and J lost 0 bases, with 11 bases between them. DNA of the CDR3: TGTGCCAGCAGCCACGGTCGTTATCCAACTAATGAAAAACTGTTTTTT. Translated, it gives CASSHGRYPTNEKLFF.

A single count supports this clone. This chain connects TRBV6-6 to TRBJ2-5, with D hard to call. Germline values: CDR1 MNHNY, CDR2 SVGAGI (reference sequence). The CDR3 has 16 residues. Trimming cost V 5 bases and J 1 base, with 17 bases left between them. The CDR3 here is CASSTPRFVSQETQYF. The CDR3 DNA reads as TGTGCCAGCAGTACCCCGCGTTTTGTGTCCCAAGAGACCCAGTACTTC.

The chain recombines TRBV5-8 with TRBJ2-7; TRBD2 agrees at 10 bases. Trimming took 1 base from V and 3 from J; bases not matched to a gene: 1. The germline gives CDR1 SGHTS, CDR2 YDEGEE. The CDR3 runs 14 residues. CDR3: CASSLPSGGYEQYF. In DNA, the CDR3 is TGTGCCAGCAGCTTGCCTAGCGGGGGCTACGAGCAGTACTTC.

In this sample, this clone turned up a few times. This chain joins TRBV23-1 and TRBJ1-3, with D uncertain. TRBV23-1 is identified as an open reading frame with a role that is uncertain. The CDR3 extends over 16 amino acids. Between the trimmed V and J ends, which lost 9 bases and 0 bases, there was a span of 18 bases. The CDR3 DNA reads as TGCGCCAGAGAACACAGATTCACCTTCTCTGGAAACACCATATATTTT. Its protein is CAREHRFTFSGNTIYF.

This chain links TRBV6-1 with TRBJ2-7, with unresolved D. The CDR3 length is 13 residues. Germline lookup yields CDR1 MNHNS and CDR2 SASEGT. Trimming pared 7 bases from V and 3 bases from J, leaving 13 bases between. The chain's CDR3 is CASTRQFFYEQYF. The CDR3 nucleotides read TGTGCCAGCACTAGACAATTTTTCTACGAGCAGTACTTC.

The V call is TRBV6-6, the J call TRBJ2-2; 7 bases agree with TRBD1. The germline gives CDR1 MNHNY, CDR2 SVGAGI (reference sequence). V lost 8 bases, J lost 4 bases, and 10 bases stayed unmatched. The CDR3 has 15 amino acids. CDR3 sequence (DNA): TGTGCCAGCTCGAATCCGGACAGGAGCACCGGGGAGCTGTTTTTT. It encodes CASSNPDRSTGELFF.

In this sample, this clone turned up once. The V and J genes are TRBV28 and TRBJ1-4; D gene unclear. Germline CDR1 MDHEN, CDR2 SYDVKM. The CDR3 consists of 16 residues. V dropped 3 bases and J dropped 7 bases, with 18 bases sitting between them. CDR3 bases: TGTGCCAGCAGTTTTCTCCGGGCCCCGGCGGGTGAAAAACTGTTTTTT. It encodes CASSFLRAPAGEKLFF.

V is TRBV11-2 and J is TRBJ1-6; D is ambiguous. CDR3 length: 14 residues. Germline V gives CDR1 SGHAT, CDR2 FQNNGV. Between the trimmed V and J ends, which lost 6 bases and 8 bases, there was a span of 14 bases. The CDR3 DNA reads as TGTGCCAGCAGTTCCATCGGGGTCGATTCACCCCTCCACTTT. It is translated as CASSSIGVDSPLHF.

This chain uses TRBV6-6 with TRBJ1-1; TRBD1 agrees at 9 bases. The junction had 10 bases not matched to a gene; V was cut back by 5 bases and J by 3 bases. The CDR3 length is 16 residues. Germline CDR1 MNHNY, CDR2 SVGAGI (reference sequence). The CDR3 protein is CASSPSPGTGYTEAFF. The CDR3 DNA reads as TGTGCCAGCAGTCCCTCTCCCGGGACAGGGTACACTGAAGCTTTCTTT.

This clone was observed a few times. This sequence joins TRBV6-1 and TRBJ2-1; D is undetermined. V lost 3 bases, J lost 0 bases, and 9 bases lay in between. The CDR3 extends over 15 amino acids. Germline CDR1 MNHNS, CDR2 SASEGT. CDR3 protein: CASSEGLSSYNEQFF. For the CDR3, the DNA is TGTGCCAGCAGTGAGGGTTTAAGCTCCTACAATGAGCAGTTCTTC.

The count of this clone is one. The chain uses TRBV30 and TRBJ2-6; D uncertain. Germline CDR1 GTSNPN, CDR2 SVGIG (reference sequence). This CDR3 has 16 amino acids. Trimming cost V 0 bases and J 4 bases, with 13 bases left between them. For the CDR3, the DNA is TGTGCCTGGAGTGTAAACTCTCTTTCGGGGGCCAACGTCCTGACTTTC. This translates into CAWSVNSLSGANVLTF.

The gene calls are TRBV6-4 and TRBJ1-1; D unresolved. V was clipped by 4 bases and J by 1 base, with 7 bases between them. The CDR3 sequence is 13 residues long. Per germline, CDR1 MRHNA and CDR2 SNTAGT. CDR3 region: CASSAAANTEAFF. The DNA of the CDR3 is TGTGCCAGCAGTGCGGCAGCGAACACTGAAGCTTTCTTT.